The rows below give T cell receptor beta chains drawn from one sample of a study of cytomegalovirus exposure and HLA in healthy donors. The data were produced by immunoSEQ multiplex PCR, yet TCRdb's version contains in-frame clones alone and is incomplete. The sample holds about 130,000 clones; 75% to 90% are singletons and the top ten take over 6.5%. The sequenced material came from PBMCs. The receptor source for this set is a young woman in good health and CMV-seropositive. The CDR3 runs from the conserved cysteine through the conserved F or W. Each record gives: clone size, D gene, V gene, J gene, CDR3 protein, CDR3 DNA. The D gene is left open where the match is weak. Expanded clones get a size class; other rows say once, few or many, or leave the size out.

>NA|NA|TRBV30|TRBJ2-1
CAWRTGAHNEQFF
TGTGCCTGGAGAACGGGAGCCCACAATGAGCAGTTCTTC
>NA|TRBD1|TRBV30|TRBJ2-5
CAWSRGLGEETQYF
TGTGCCTGGAGTAGGGGGCTGGGTGAAGAGACCCAGTACTTC
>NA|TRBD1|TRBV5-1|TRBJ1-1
CASSLPPGTGNTEAFF
TGCGCCAGCAGCTTGCCCCCCGGGACAGGGAACACTGAAGCTTTCTTT
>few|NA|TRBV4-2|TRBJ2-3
CASSQVERGGIATQYF
TGTGCCAGCAGCCAAGTCGAGAGGGGAGGAATAGCTACGCAGTATTTT
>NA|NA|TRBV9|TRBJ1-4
CASSIAGSNEKLFF
TGTGCCAGCAGCATCGCGGGGTCCAATGAAAAACTGTTTTTT
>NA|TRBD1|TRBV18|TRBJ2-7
CASSGDRSYEQYF
TGTGCCAGCTCGGGGGACAGATCCTACGAGCAGTACTTC
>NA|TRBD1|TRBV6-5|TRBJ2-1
CASSSRQGRGREQFF
TGTGCCAGCAGCTCCCGACAGGGTAGGGGGCGAGAGCAGTTCTTC
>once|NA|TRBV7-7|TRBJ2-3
CASSFSTSADTQYF
TGTGCCAGCAGCTTCTCGACTAGTGCAGATACGCAGTATTTT
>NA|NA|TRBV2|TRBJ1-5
CASGGDSYQPQHF
TGTGCCAGCGGGGGGGACTCATATCAGCCCCAGCATTTT
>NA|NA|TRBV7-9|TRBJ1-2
CASSRDTANYGYTF
TGTGCCAGCAGCCGGGACACAGCTAACTATGGCTACACCTTC
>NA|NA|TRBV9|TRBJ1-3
CASSRTGSGNTIYF
TGTGCCAGCAGCCGAACAGGGTCTGGAAACACCATATATTTT
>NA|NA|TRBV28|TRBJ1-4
CATHKPEKLFF
TGTGCCACCCATAAGCCCGAAAAACTGTTTTTT
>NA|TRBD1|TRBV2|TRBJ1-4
CASPRTGGGANEKLFF
TGTGCCAGCCCCCGGACAGGCGGGGGGGCTAATGAAAAACTGTTTTTT
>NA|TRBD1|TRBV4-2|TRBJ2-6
CASSPLPGQPETSGANVLTF
TGTGCCAGCAGCCCTCTCCCGGGACAGCCCGAAACCTCTGGGGCCAACGTCCTGACTTTC
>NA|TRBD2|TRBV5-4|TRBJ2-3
CASSHPGGGGTDTQYF
TGTGCCAGCAGCCACCCGGGCGGGGGTGGCACAGATACGCAGTATTTT
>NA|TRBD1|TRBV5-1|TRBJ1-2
CASSYGTGNGYTF
TGCGCCAGCAGCTACGGGACAGGGAACGGCTACACCTTC
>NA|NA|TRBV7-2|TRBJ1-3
CASSPTPATGLSGNTIYF
TGTGCCAGCAGCCCAACACCGGCTACAGGGCTCTCTGGAAACACCATATATTTT
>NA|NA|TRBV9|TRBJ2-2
CASSVGANTGELFF
TGTGCCAGCAGCGTAGGCGCGAACACCGGGGAGCTGTTTTTT
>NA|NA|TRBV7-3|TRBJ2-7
CASSLETGGQYF
TGTGCCAGCAGCTTAGAGACCGGGGGGCAGTACTTC
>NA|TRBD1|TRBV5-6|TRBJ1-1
CASSRPDRGRLEAFF
TGTGCCAGCAGCCGCCCCGACAGGGGCAGGCTTGAAGCTTTCTTT
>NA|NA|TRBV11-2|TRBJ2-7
CASSFPDPYEQYF
TGTGCCAGCAGCTTTCCAGATCCCTACGAGCAGTACTTC
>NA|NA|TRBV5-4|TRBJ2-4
CASGFRGGGGAPFQYF
TGTGCCAGCGGCTTCCGTGGGGGCGGGGGAGCCCCTTTTCAGTACTTC
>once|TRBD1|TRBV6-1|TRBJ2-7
CACRQGGYEQYF
TGTGCCTGCCGACAGGGGGGGTACGAGCAGTACTTC
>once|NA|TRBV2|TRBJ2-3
CASSRTASTDTQYF
TGTGCCAGCAGTCGGACAGCCAGCACAGATACGCAGTATTTT